The clone carrying this TCR beta chain appeared a single time. Its antigen remains unknown. Profiling relied on immunoSEQ multiplex PCR, and the TCRdb table lists in-frame clones only, not all of them. The data hold tens of thousands of clones, with roughly 92% observed a single time. The data derive from a study of T cells after posttransplantation cyclophosphamide. The CDR3 contains 13 residues. V was pared by 7 bases and J by 6 bases, with 15 bases between. Germline loops: CDR1 MDHEN, CDR2 SYDVKM. Study outcomes and limitations: Recipient CMV seropositivity and CMV reactivation strongly tracked TRB clonality. Later post-transplant blood repertoires were often dominated by donor CD8+ memory clones. Blood and skin or GI T cell repertoires showed limited TRB overlap.

The clonotype originates from a woman between 45 and 65 years old in good health and a related stem cell transplant donor. The sample comprised PBMCs. The rearrangement joins TRBV28 to TRBJ1-2; D might be TRBD1 (5 bases). The CDR3 region has the DNA TGTGCCAGCACCCTGCAGCCGGGGGATGGCTACACCTTC. It specifies CASTLQPGDGYTF.